This T cell receptor (beta chain) was found in a study of cytomegalovirus exposure and HLA in healthy donors. The PCR employed 60 Vbeta primers together with 13 Jbeta primers. Using immunoSEQ multiplex PCR, the repertoire was profiled, and TCRdb retains in-frame clones only, with some absent. This table lists approximately 100,000 clones. The CDR3 totals 14 residues. In germline, CDR1 is SQVTM, CDR2 ANQGSEA. V was trimmed by 7 bases and J by 5 bases, leaving 20 bases between them. The specimen sequenced was PBMCs. J is TRBJ1-1 and V is TRBV29-1; D is uncertain. The origin of this receptor is a man aged 45-65 years in good health and CMV-seropositive. The CDR3 coding sequence is TGCAGCGCCCGAAACTACGGGGTGAGAACTGAAGCTTTCTTT. Translating it yields CSARNYGVRTEAFF.